This T cell receptor (beta chain) stems from a study of CD8 T cell repertoires and HIV-1 epitope variants. About the study: Tested: three Gag epitope families, Nef HW9 and YT9. Overall study results and limits: The TAALDMSHF plasma variant had no responses, unlike KF9 (five clonotypes) and HW9 (one).

In regard to this clone: The antigen is not known.

V was pared by 2 bases and J by 4 bases, with 12 bases between. This CDR3 is built from 14 residues. The germline V gene has CDR1 MNHEY and CDR2 SVGAGI. Sequenced by immunoSEQ multiplex PCR; TCRdb stores in-frame clones only, minus some. Of 4,000 or so clones in the sample, about 64% were seen once. J is TRBJ2-7 and V is TRBV6-5, with D perhaps given as TRBD1 or TRBD2 (5 bases each). Sequenced: cultured CD8+ T cells derived from PBMCs. The clonotype was recovered from a male donor with HIV. CDR3 residues: CASSYGGSAYEQYF. The CDR3 DNA reads as TGTGCCAGCAGTTACGGGGGATCCGCGTACGAGCAGTACTTC.